One sample yielded the 25 T cell receptor beta chains listed below, sequenced in a study of T cells in Graves' hyperthyroidism and ophthalmopathy. RNA transcripts yielded amplified TCR beta CDR3 regions. The HTBI primer set was used in a first-round RT-PCR of the TCR CDR3. TCRdb re-called the multiplex PCR reads through MiXCR, storing one row per CDR3 protein. The sample holds around 500,000 distinct CDR3 sequences, about 20% seen once. Sequences were obtained from blood. The receptor set was obtained from a woman between 65 and 79 years old with Graves' ophthalmopathy.

This clonotype was counted only a few times. The V and J genes are TRBV6-2 or TRBV6-3 and TRBJ1-2, with D perhaps TRBD1 (5 bases). V was shortened by 6 bases and J by 2 bases, with 13 bases between the two germline ends. This CDR3 is 14 amino acids long. The germline gives CDR1 MNHEY, CDR2 SVGEGT. This chain's CDR3 is CASSKPGGNYGYTF. The DNA for the CDR3 is TGTGCCAGCAGCAAACCGGGGGGGAACTATGGCTACACCTTC.

This rearrangement joins TRBV29-1 to TRBJ2-7; 14 bases align to TRBD2. J gave up 4 bases and V 1 base, and 3 bases lay outside the gene matches. This CDR3 comprises 15 residues. Germline lookup yields CDR1 SQVTM and CDR2 ANQGSEA. The CDR3 loop reads CSVEGTSGRLYEQYF. CDR3 sequence (DNA): TGCAGCGTTGAAGGGACTAGCGGGAGGCTATACGAGCAGTACTTC.

This clonotype was recorded at least ten times. As DNA, the CDR3 is TGTGCCAGCAAGTTGTCTAGGGATTCACCCCTCCACTTT. Protein product: CASKLSRDSPLHF. The rearrangement joins TRBV2 to TRBJ1-6; no clear D. Trimming left V 7 bases short and J 8 bases short, with 12 bases between. Germline CDR1 is SNHLY and CDR2 is FYNNEI. This CDR3 region has 13 residues. The full variable domain, completed using reference TRBV2 and TRBJ1-6, is EPEVTQTPSHQVTQMGQEVILRCVPISNHLYFYWYRQILGQKVEFLVSFYNNEISEKSEIFDDQFSVERPDGSNFTLKIRSTKLEDSAMYFCASKLSRDSPLHFGNGTRLTVT.

The chain employs TRBV6-1 and TRBJ1-6; D call uncertain. The CDR3 consists of 13 residues. In germline, CDR1 is MNHNS, CDR2 SASEGT. Trimming shortened V by 7 bases and J by 8 bases, and 12 bases separated the two germline ends. The CDR3 sequence is CASNQILDSPLHF. The DNA for the CDR3 is TGTGCCAGCAACCAAATCCTAGATTCACCCCTCCACTTT.

J is TRBJ2-7 and V is TRBV9, with 10 nucleotides matching TRBD2. The CDR3 extends over 18 amino acids. Germline V CDR1 and CDR2: SGDLS, YYNGEE. V lost 3 bases and J lost 3; bases outside the gene matches: 15. CDR3: CASSEKLLAGEDFYEQYF. DNA of the CDR3: TGTGCCAGCAGCGAAAAACTGCTAGCGGGAGAAGACTTCTACGAGCAGTACTTC.

This clonotype occurred many times. The rearrangement uses TRBV28 and TRBJ2-7; possibly TRBD1 for D (5 bases). The germline V and J ends were trimmed by 5 bases and 1 base, with 12 bases remaining between them. Germline lookup yields CDR1 MDHEN and CDR2 SYDVKM. The CDR3 consists of 14 residues. The CDR3 is CASSRTRVSYEQYF. The CDR3 DNA sequence: TGTGCCAGCAGTCGCACCAGGGTTTCCTACGAGCAGTACTTC.

This clonotype was counted between two and nine times. The V and J genes are TRBV5-1 and TRBJ2-2, with 11 positions matching TRBD2. The CDR3 spans 14 residues. Germline V gene sequence: CDR1 SGHRS, CDR2 YFSETQ. The V segment lost 3 bases and the J segment 5 bases; nucleotides outside the gene matches: 0. The CDR3 is CASSWTSGTGELFF. The CDR3 DNA follows: TGCGCCAGCAGCTGGACTAGCGGGACCGGGGAGCTGTTTTTT.

This clonotype was seen many times. The chain recombines TRBV6-1 with TRBJ1-1, with TRBD1 matching over 9 bases. From germline, CDR1 is MNHNS and CDR2 SASEGT. V trimming: 6 bases; J trimming: 5 bases; junction bases outside the gene matches: 10. This CDR3 has 15 residues. In DNA form, the CDR3 reads TGTGCCAGCAGACCCACAGGGGGCATTGAAACTGAAGCTTTCTTT. It is translated as CASRPTGGIETEAFF.

The table lists this clonotype with a few counts. The J gene is TRBJ2-7, the V gene TRBV6-5, with D possibly matching TRBD2 (5 bases). In germline, CDR1 is MNHEY, CDR2 SVGAGI. The V end was cut by 0 bases, the J end by 0 bases, with 12 bases between. This CDR3 spans 16 amino acids. CDR3 nucleotide sequence: TGTGCCAGCAGTTACTCGAGTGGAGGAAGCTCCTACGAGCAGTACTTC. Residues: CASSYSSGGSSYEQYF.

This clonotype has only a few counts. This sequence joins TRBV28 and TRBJ1-1; D call uncertain. V lost 10 bases and J lost 5, with 14 bases in between. Germline V gene sequence: CDR1 MDHEN, CDR2 SYDVKM. This CDR3 region has 12 residues. Written as DNA, the CDR3 is TGTGCCACCTTTGGGATTTGGACTGAAGCTTTCTTT. Its protein is CATFGIWTEAFF.

This clonotype has more than one count but fewer than ten. V usage is TRBV6-2 or TRBV6-3 and J usage is TRBJ2-1, with 9 nucleotides matching TRBD2. The trim removed 7 bases at V and 4 bases at J, leaving 8 bases unmatched. CDR1 is MNHEY, CDR2 SVGEGT, per germline. The CDR3 is made up of 15 amino acids. The chain's CDR3 is CASILAGAGYNEQFF. As DNA, the CDR3 is TGTGCCAGCATTTTAGCGGGAGCGGGTTACAATGAGCAGTTCTTC.

This clonotype was seen only a few times. The chain recombines TRBV5-1 with TRBJ2-5, with 8 bases matching TRBD1. J lost 5 bases, V lost 6 bases, and 6 bases had no gene match. Germline-derived CDR1 and CDR2 are SGHRS and YFSETQ. The CDR3 length is 13 residues. CDR3 protein: CASTETGDETQYF. The CDR3 nucleotides read TGCGCCAGCACTGAGACAGGGGATGAGACCCAGTACTTC.

The genes are TRBV19 and TRBJ2-1; maybe TRBD1 (6 bases). Looked up from germline, CDR1 is LNHDA and CDR2 is SQIVND (reference sequence). This CDR3 is built from 15 residues. V lost 5 bases and J 7 bases, leaving 18 bases between the germline ends. DNA of the CDR3: TGTGCCAGTAGTGACAACAGGGTTCTGAGGAATGAGCAGTTCTTC. Translating gives CASSDNRVLRNEQFF. Combining the CDR3 with reference TRBV19 and TRBJ2-1 gives the whole variable domain DGGITQSPKYLFRKEGQNVTLSCEQNLNHDAMYWYRQDPGQGLRLIYYSQIVNDFQKGDIAEGYSVSREKKESFPLTVTSAQKNPTAFYLCASSDNRVLRNEQFFGPGTRLTVL.

The genes are TRBV10-3 and TRBJ2-7; D not resolved. Trimming cost V 11 bases and J 3 bases, with 11 bases left between them. This CDR3 comprises 11 residues. CDR1 and CDR2 from the germline V gene are ENHRY and SYGVKD. CDR3 sequence reads: CASNTGYEQYF. The CDR3 DNA follows: TGTGCCTCTAATACTGGCTACGAGCAGTACTTC.

The chain carries TRBV7-9 and TRBJ2-3; D may be TRBD1 (6 bases). The V gene's germline CDR1 is SEHNR and CDR2 FQNEAQ (reference sequence). V was pared by 1 base and J by 4 bases, with 12 bases between. CDR3 length equals 15 residues. CDR3 sequence (DNA): TGTGCCAGCAGCTTAGTTGGGACAAGGGCAGATACGCAGTATTTT. As protein: CASSLVGTRADTQYF.

The rearrangement uses TRBV19 and TRBJ1-4; D not resolved. The germline gives CDR1 LNHDA, CDR2 SQIVND (reference sequence). The CDR3 is made up of 17 amino acids. Trimming pared 0 bases from V and 5 bases from J, leaving 16 bases between. CDR3 amino acids: CASSIETPGRRNEKLFF. DNA for the CDR3: TGTGCCAGTAGTATAGAAACTCCTGGCAGGCGGAATGAAAAACTGTTTTTT.

The genes are TRBV7-9 and TRBJ1-6; D call uncertain. The CDR3 runs to 12 residues. CDR1 SEHNR and CDR2 FQNEAQ come from the germline V gene (reference sequence). V was cut by 3 bases and J by 9 bases, with 6 bases left in between. The CDR3 spells CASSFQASPLHF. In DNA, the CDR3 is TGTGCCAGCAGCTTTCAAGCTTCACCCCTCCACTTT.

This clonotype showed up just a few times. The rearrangement uses TRBV6-2 or TRBV6-3 and TRBJ2-6; the match to TRBD1 covers 9 bases. With V trimmed by 6 bases and J by 0 bases, 9 bases remained unmatched. This CDR3 contains 18 residues. Germline lookup yields CDR1 MNHEY and CDR2 SVGEGT. CDR3 in amino acids: CASRQPGQGISGANVLTF. In nucleotides, the CDR3 is TGTGCCAGCAGACAACCGGGACAGGGAATCTCTGGGGCCAACGTCCTGACTTTC.

This clonotype has a single count. A much larger clone lies a single base off, so this may be a read error. The gene calls are TRBV11-2 and TRBJ2-1, with 9 bases identical to TRBD2. The ends lost 3 bases at V and 9 bases at J; junction bases unmatched: 9. CDR1 and CDR2 (germline): SGHAT, FQNNGV. The CDR3 covers 15 residues. CDR3 in amino acids: CASSFGGRGHGEQFF. CDR3 DNA sequence: TGTGCCAGCAGCTTTGGCGGGAGGGGTCATGGTGAGCAGTTCTTC.

On this clonotype: One junction end disagrees with the germline gene, perhaps due to a read error. V gene TRBV7-8 combines with J gene TRBJ2-2, with 10 bases identical to TRBD2. The CDR3 runs to 16 residues. The germline gives CDR1 SGHVS, CDR2 FQNEAQ. The DNA for the CDR3 is TGTGCCAGCAGCGGACTAGCGGCAGGGGTCACCAGGGAGCTGTTTTTT. Residues: CASSGLAAGVTRELFF. Based on the CDR3 plus reference TRBV7-8 and TRBJ2-2, the full variable domain is GAGVSQSPRYKVAKRGQDVALRCDPISGHVSLFWYQQALGQGPEFLTYFQNEAQLDKSGLPSDRFFAERPEGSVSTLKIQRTQQEDSAVYLCASSGLAAGVTRELFFGEGSRLTVL.

The gene calls are TRBV6-2 or TRBV6-3 and TRBJ1-6; the D is unclear. This CDR3 is built from 13 residues. In germline, CDR1 is MNHEY, CDR2 SVGEGT. V gave up 2 bases and J gave up 6 bases, with 5 bases separating them. This CDR3 reads CASSYGANSPLHF. CDR3 sequence (DNA): TGTGCCAGCAGTTACGGTGCTAATTCACCCCTCCACTTT.

As to this clonotype: One junction end does not reproduce the germline sequence, and a read error may be involved. J is TRBJ2-7 and V is TRBV11-2; 7 bases align to TRBD2. The CDR3 length is 14 residues. Germline values: CDR1 SGHAT, CDR2 FQNNGV. CDR3 region: CASSLGGSSYEQHF. In DNA form, the CDR3 reads TGTGCCAGCAGCTTGGGCGGGAGCTCCTACGAGCAGCACTTC.

This clonotype was observed many times. This sequence joins TRBV11-2 and TRBJ2-7; possible D gene TRBD2, 5 bases. CDR3 length: 15 amino acids. Trimming removed 3 bases at V and 2 bases at J, with 14 bases between. The germline V gene encodes CDR1 SGHAT and CDR2 FQNNGV. CDR3 protein: CASSLTDEGTYEQYF. CDR3 nucleotide sequence: TGTGCCAGCAGCTTGACGGACGAGGGAACCTACGAGCAGTACTTC.

In this sample, this clonotype turned up many times. This chain joins TRBV12-3 or TRBV12-4 and TRBJ1-2; D perhaps matches TRBD1 (6 bases). This CDR3 is 14 amino acids long. V lost 2 bases, J lost 7 bases, and 14 bases lay in between. In nucleotides, the CDR3 is TGTGCCAGCAGTTTAAAGGGGGGGCTCGGTGGCTACACCTTC. Translating it yields CASSLKGGLGGYTF.

This chain joins TRBV5-1 and TRBJ2-3, with TRBD2 matching 8 bases. Germline V gene lookup returns CDR1 SGHRS and CDR2 YFSETQ. Trimming took 0 bases from V and 2 from J; bases not matched to a gene: 2. The CDR3 sequence is 15 residues long. The CDR3, as DNA: TGCGCCAGCAGCTTGGCGGGAGGGCTCACAGATACGCAGTATTTT. Translating it yields CASSLAGGLTDTQYF.